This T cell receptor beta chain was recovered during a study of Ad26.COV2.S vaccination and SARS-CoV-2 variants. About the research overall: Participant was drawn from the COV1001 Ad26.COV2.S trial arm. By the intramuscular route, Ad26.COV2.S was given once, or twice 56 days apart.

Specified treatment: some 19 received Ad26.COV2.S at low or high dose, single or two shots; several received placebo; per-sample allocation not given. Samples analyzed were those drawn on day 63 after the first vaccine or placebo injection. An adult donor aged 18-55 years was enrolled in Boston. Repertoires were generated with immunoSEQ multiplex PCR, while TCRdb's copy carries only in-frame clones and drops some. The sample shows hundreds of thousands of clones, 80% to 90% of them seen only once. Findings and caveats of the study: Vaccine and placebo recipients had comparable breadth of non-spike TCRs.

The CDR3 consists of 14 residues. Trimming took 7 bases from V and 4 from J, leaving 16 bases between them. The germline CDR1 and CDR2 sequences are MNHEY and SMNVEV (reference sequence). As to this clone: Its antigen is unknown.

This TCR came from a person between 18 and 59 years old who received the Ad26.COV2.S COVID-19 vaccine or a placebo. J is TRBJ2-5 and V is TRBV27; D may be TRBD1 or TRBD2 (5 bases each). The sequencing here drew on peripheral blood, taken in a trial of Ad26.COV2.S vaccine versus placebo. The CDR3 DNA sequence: TGTGCCAGCACGCTAAGGTGGGGGTTAGAGACCCAGTACTTC. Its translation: CASTLRWGLETQYF.